Listed below are T cell receptor beta chains from one sample, sequenced in a study of blood T cells in healthy people across ages. TCRdb called the 5' RACE reads again in MiXCR, with one record for every CDR3 protein. The table records around 780,000 distinct CDR3 sequences, roughly 25% of them present only once. These data are also associated with another study on T cells of mothers and their children.

The source material was blood. These receptors came from a boy aged 10-17 years in good health. Both conserved end residues are part of each CDR3. D genes are given only for firm matches. Size is omitted from some rows. Given values are once, few, many or a class for expanded clones.

18,TRBV21-1,TRBJ1-5,.,few,CASSIPGTATLSNQPQHF,TGTGCCAGCAGCATCCCCGGGACAGCGACTCTTAGCAATCAGCCCCAGCATTTT
13,TRBV30,TRBJ2-5,.,.,CAWSAPNEWTQYF,TGTGCCTGGAGTGCTCCAAATGAATGGACCCAGTACTTC
13,TRBV14,TRBJ1-6,.,.,CASSQEAESPLHF,TGTGCCAGCAGCCAAGAGGCGGAATCACCCCTCCACTTT
15,TRBV5-5,TRBJ2-1,TRBD2,few,CASSFSSGDYNEQFF,TGTGCCAGCAGCTTTTCTAGCGGGGATTACAATGAGCAGTTCTTC
16,TRBV5-5,TRBJ1-5,.,few,CASSLADLGGNQPQHF,TGTGCCAGCAGCTTGGCGGATTTGGGAGGAAATCAGCCCCAGCATTTT
13,TRBV20-1,TRBJ1-2,.,few,CSASLLRAYGYTF,TGCAGTGCTAGCCTGCTGAGGGCCTATGGCTACACCTTC
14,TRBV12-3/TRBV12-4,TRBJ2-1,.,.,CASTPRETYNEQFF,TGTGCCAGCACGCCTAGAGAGACCTACAATGAGCAGTTCTTC
12,TRBV2,TRBJ2-7,.,few,CASRPPDYEQYF,TGTGCCAGCAGGCCCCCAGACTACGAGCAGTACTTC
15,TRBV2,TRBJ2-7,TRBD1,few,CASSGEGQGDYEQYF,TGTGCCAGCAGTGGGGAGGGACAGGGGGACTACGAGCAGTACTTC
14,TRBV7-2,TRBJ2-3,.,many,CASSLDRGTDTQYF,TGTGCCAGCAGCTTAGACCGAGGCACAGATACGCAGTATTTT
18,TRBV3-1,TRBJ2-5,TRBD2,many,CASSLRGSGGAEGETQYF,TGTGCCAGCAGCCTCCGGGGAAGCGGGGGGGCCGAGGGAGAGACCCAGTACTTC
15,TRBV10-3,TRBJ2-5,.,few,CAISEGGGVKETQYF,TGTGCCATCAGTGAGGGGGGCGGTGTAAAAGAGACCCAGTACTTC
14,TRBV10-3,TRBJ2-7,.,.,CAIRADRNSYEQYF,TGTGCCATCCGGGCCGACAGAAACTCCTACGAGCAGTACTTC
13,TRBV14,TRBJ1-2,.,.,CASSPEVIYGYTF,TGTGCCAGCAGCCCAGAAGTGATTTATGGCTACACCTTC
13,TRBV30,TRBJ1-2,TRBD1,few,CAHQRTGNGGYTF,TGTGCGCACCAGCGGACAGGGAACGGTGGCTACACCTTC
13,TRBV5-1,TRBJ1-2,.,.,CASSLDSGYGYTF,TGTGCCAGCAGCCTCGACAGTGGCTATGGCTACACCTTC
13,TRBV12-3/TRBV12-4,TRBJ1-1,.,few,CASSLRVFAEAFF,TGTGCCAGCAGTCTCAGGGTGTTCGCTGAAGCTTTCTTT
15,TRBV7-3,TRBJ2-5,.,.,CASSLGGGFGETQYF,TGTGCCAGCAGTTTGGGCGGGGGCTTCGGGGAGACCCAGTACTTC
15,TRBV6-2/TRBV6-3,TRBJ2-1,TRBD1,few,CASSYEGTGANEQFF,TGTGCCAGCAGTTACGAGGGGACAGGGGCCAATGAGCAGTTCTTC
15,TRBV20-1,TRBJ2-1,.,.,CSAMSPAYSYNEQFF,TGCAGTGCTATGTCCCCGGCATACTCCTACAATGAGCAGTTCTTC
16,TRBV20-1,TRBJ2-7,TRBD2,once,CSAEPFRLAGGYEQYF,TGCAGTGCTGAGCCCTTCAGACTAGCGGGGGGCTACGAGCAGTACTTC
16,TRBV7-8,TRBJ1-4,.,.,CASSPNRIQVKEKLFF,TGTGCCAGCAGCCCAAATCGTATCCAGGTGAAAGAAAAACTGTTTTTT
15,TRBV12-3/TRBV12-4,TRBJ2-7,TRBD2,once,CASSLSGGRVYEQYF,TGTGCCAGCAGTTTATCGGGCGGGAGGGTCTACGAGCAGTACTTC
15,TRBV7-6,TRBJ2-5,.,.,CASSFKGPPGETQYF,TGTGCCAGCAGCTTTAAGGGGCCCCCGGGTGAGACCCAGTACTTC
13,TRBV30,TRBJ1-2,TRBD1,.,CAWSGQGVYGYTF,TGTGCCTGGAGCGGACAGGGAGTATATGGCTACACCTTC
13,TRBV7-3,TRBJ2-5,.,.,CASTTRDQETQYF,TGTGCCAGCACCACGAGGGACCAAGAGACCCAGTACTTC
13,TRBV2,TRBJ2-7,.,few,CASRPTGLNEQYF,TGTGCCAGCAGACCCACAGGTCTCAACGAGCAGTACTTC
15,TRBV2,TRBJ2-7,.,few,CASSFEAGERDEQYF,TGTGCCAGCAGTTTCGAAGCCGGGGAACGTGACGAGCAGTACTTC
14,TRBV12-3/TRBV12-4,TRBJ2-7,.,.,CASSALSGLYEQYF,TGTGCCAGCAGTGCCCTCTCGGGGTTGTACGAGCAGTACTTC
18,TRBV3-1,TRBJ2-5,TRBD1,few,CASSQIYRGSQPQETQYF,TGTGCCAGCAGCCAAATATACAGGGGAAGCCAACCTCAAGAGACCCAGTACTTC
16,TRBV18,TRBJ2-1,.,few,CASSLRSGLSNNEQFF,TGTGCCAGCTCACTCCGCTCGGGACTTTCTAACAATGAGCAGTTCTTC
15,TRBV6-5,TRBJ1-1,.,.,CASTLSQGQNTEAFF,TGTGCCAGCACCCTATCTCAGGGGCAGAACACTGAAGCTTTCTTT
15,TRBV15,TRBJ2-6,.,few,CATGTRASGANVLTF,TGTGCCACCGGCACCAGGGCCTCTGGGGCCAACGTCCTGACTTTC
14,TRBV14,TRBJ2-7,TRBD2,.,CASSQGGGPQRQYF,TGTGCCAGCAGCCAAGGCGGGGGGCCCCAGAGACAGTACTTC
16,TRBV15,TRBJ2-7,.,few,CATSSSTGPSSYEQYF,TGTGCCACCAGCAGTTCAACCGGGCCTAGCTCCTACGAGCAGTACTTC
16,TRBV5-4,TRBJ2-1,.,.,CASSLGNRDVEREQFF,TGTGCCAGCAGCCTGGGGAACCGGGACGTGGAGCGCGAGCAGTTCTTC
14,TRBV14,TRBJ1-2,.,.,CASSRQQGNYGYTF,TGTGCCAGCAGCCGACAACAGGGTAACTATGGCTACACCTTC
14,TRBV3-1,TRBJ2-5,.,.,CASSQDSKRETQYF,TGTGCCAGCAGCCAAGACTCCAAACGAGAGACCCAGTACTTC
14,TRBV11-2,TRBJ1-4,TRBD1,many,CASSAGTGAEKLFF,TGTGCCAGCAGCGCCGGGACAGGGGCTGAAAAACTGTTTTTT
14,TRBV20-1,TRBJ2-1,TRBD2,few,CSAPRGGPYNEQFF,TGCAGTGCTCCCCGGGGGGGGCCCTACAATGAGCAGTTCTTC
13,TRBV29-1,TRBJ2-7,TRBD1,.,CSVGQGGLYEQYF,TGCAGCGTGGGACAGGGAGGGCTCTACGAGCAGTACTTC